This TCR beta chain was found in a study of blood T cell repertoires in COVID-19. CDR1 LGHDT and CDR2 YNNKEL come from the germline V gene (reference sequence). This CDR3 spans 14 amino acids. Trimming cost V 4 bases and J 0 bases, with 10 bases left between them. In the study's own analysis: The assay estimated nucleated cells by amplifying reference gene primers. TCRdb keeps only in-frame clones here, not all; method: immunoSEQ multiplex PCR. V, J and clone size derive from that table, while D and trimming were established from the DNA sequence. This table holds around 270,000 clones, around 92% found once. The Seattle patients, enrolled during active infection, were followed longitudinally.

V usage is TRBV3-1 (or the pseudogene TRBV3-2) and J usage is TRBJ2-7; no definite D call. This TCR derives from a person between 18 and 35 years old with COVID-19, enrolled during active disease. The sequencing input was peripheral blood. The CDR3, as DNA: TGTGCCAGCAGCCGAAACGAGGTCTCCTACGAGCAGTACTTC. Its protein product is CASSRNEVSYEQYF.